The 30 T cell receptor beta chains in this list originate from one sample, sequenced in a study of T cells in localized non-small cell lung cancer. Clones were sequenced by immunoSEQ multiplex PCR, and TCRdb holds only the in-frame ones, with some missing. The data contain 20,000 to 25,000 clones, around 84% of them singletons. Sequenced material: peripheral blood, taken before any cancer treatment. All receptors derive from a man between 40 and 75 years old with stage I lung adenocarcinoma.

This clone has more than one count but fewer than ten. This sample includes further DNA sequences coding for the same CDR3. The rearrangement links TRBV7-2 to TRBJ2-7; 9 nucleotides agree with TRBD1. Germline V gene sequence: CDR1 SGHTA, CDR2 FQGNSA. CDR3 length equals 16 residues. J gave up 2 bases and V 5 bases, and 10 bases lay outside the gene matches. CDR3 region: CASSLTGGLSPYEQYF. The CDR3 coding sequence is TGTGCCAGCAGCCTAACAGGGGGCCTTTCGCCCTACGAGCAGTACTTC.

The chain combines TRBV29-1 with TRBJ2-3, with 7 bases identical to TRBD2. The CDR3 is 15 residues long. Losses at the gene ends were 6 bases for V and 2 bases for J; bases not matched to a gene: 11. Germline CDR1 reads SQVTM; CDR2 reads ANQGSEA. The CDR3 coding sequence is TGCAGCGTCCTATCGGGAGGTCCCCACACAGATACGCAGTATTTT. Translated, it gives CSVLSGGPHTDTQYF.

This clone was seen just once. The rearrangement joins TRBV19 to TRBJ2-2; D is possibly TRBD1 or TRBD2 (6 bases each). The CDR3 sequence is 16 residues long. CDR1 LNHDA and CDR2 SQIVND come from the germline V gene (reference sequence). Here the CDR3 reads CATRGANHSNTGELFF. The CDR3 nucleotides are TGTGCTACGAGGGGGGCCAATCATTCGAACACCGGGGAGCTGTTTTTT.

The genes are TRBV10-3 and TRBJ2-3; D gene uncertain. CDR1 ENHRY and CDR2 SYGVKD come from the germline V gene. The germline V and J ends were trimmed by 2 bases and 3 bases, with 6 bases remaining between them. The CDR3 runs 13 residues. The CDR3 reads CAISEARTDTQYF. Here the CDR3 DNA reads TGTGCCATCAGTGAGGCTCGAACAGATACGCAGTATTTT.

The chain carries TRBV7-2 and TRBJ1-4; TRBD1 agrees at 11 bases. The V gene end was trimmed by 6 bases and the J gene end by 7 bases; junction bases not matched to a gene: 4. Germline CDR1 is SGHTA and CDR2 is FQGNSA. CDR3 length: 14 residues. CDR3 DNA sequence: TGTGCCAGCAGACGGGGGACAGGGGGTGAAAAACTGTTTTTT. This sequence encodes CASRRGTGGEKLFF.

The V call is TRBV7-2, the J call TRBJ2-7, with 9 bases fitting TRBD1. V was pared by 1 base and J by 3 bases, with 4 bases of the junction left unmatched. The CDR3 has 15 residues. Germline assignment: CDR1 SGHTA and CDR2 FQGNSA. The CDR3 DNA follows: TGTGCCAGCAGCTTAGTGGGACAGGGTCTCTACGAGCAGTACTTC. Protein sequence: CASSLVGQGLYEQYF. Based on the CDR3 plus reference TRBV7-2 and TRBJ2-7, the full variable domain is GAGVSQSPSNKVTEKGKDVELRCDPISGHTALYWYRQSLGQGLEFLIYFQGNSAPDKSGLPSDRFSAERTGGSVSTLTIQRTQQEDSAVYLCASSLVGQGLYEQYFGPGTRLTVT.

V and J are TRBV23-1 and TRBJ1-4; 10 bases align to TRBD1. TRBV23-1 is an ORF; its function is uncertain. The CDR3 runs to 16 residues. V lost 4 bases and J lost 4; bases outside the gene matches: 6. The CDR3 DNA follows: TGCGCCAGCAGTCGGAGACAGGGGGCGGGTAATGAAAAACTGTTTTTT. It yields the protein CASSRRQGAGNEKLFF.

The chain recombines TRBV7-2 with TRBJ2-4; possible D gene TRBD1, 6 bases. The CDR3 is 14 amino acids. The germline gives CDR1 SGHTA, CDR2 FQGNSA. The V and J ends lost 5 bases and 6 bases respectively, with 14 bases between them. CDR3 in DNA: TGTGCCAGCAGCCCAGCCAGGGGAAGAAACATTCAGTACTTC. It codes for CASSPARGRNIQYF.

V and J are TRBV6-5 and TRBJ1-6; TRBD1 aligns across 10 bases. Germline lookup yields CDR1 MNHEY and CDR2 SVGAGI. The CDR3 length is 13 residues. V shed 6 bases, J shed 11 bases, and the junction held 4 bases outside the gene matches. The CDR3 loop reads CASSPDRGTPLHF. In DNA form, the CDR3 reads TGTGCCAGCAGCCCGGACAGGGGGACACCCCTCCACTTT.

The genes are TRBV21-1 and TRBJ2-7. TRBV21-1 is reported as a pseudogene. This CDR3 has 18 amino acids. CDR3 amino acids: CASSKAGNSGPEDYEQYF. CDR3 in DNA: TGTGCCAGCAGCAAAGCTGGTAATTCGGGCCCCGAGGACTACGAGCAGTACTTC.

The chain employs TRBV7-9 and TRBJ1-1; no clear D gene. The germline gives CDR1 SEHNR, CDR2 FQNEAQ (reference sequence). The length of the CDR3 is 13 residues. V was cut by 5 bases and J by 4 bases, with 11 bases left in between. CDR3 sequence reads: CASSQKGSTEAFF. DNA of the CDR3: TGTGCCAGCAGCCAAAAAGGAAGCACTGAAGCTTTCTTT.

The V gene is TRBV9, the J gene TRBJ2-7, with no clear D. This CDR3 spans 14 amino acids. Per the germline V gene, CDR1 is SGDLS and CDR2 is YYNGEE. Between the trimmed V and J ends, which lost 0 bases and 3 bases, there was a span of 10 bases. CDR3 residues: CASSVGGVYYEQYF. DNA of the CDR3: TGTGCCAGCAGCGTAGGCGGCGTATACTACGAGCAGTACTTC.

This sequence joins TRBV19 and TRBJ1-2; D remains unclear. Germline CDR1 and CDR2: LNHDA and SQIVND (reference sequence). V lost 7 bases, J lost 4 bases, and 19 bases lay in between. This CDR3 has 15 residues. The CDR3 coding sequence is TGTGCCAGTACCCCCTTGGGAAACTTGCCCTATGGCTACACCTTC. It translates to CASTPLGNLPYGYTF.

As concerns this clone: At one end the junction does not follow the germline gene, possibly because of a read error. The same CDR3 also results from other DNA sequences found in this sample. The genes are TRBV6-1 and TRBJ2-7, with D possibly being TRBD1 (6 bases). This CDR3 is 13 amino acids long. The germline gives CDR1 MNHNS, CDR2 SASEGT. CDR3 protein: CASREGTQYEQYF. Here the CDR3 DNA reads TGCGCCAGCAGAGAAGGGACACAGTACGAGCAGTACTTC.

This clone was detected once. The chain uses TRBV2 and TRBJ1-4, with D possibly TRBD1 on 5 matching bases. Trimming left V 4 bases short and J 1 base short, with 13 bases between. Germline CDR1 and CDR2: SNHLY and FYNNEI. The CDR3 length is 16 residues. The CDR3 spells CASSGEGTRTNEKLFF. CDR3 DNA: TGTGCCAGCAGTGGCGAGGGGACCCGAACTAATGAAAAACTGTTTTTT.

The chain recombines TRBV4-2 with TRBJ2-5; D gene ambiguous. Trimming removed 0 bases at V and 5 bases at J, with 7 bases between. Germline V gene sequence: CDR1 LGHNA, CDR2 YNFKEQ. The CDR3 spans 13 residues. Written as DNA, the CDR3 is TGTGCCAGCAGCCAAGATCCTCGGGAGACCCAGTACTTC. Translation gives CASSQDPRETQYF.

The CDR3 nucleotides read TGTGCCAGCAGCTTAGTGGACGGTACCTACGAGCAGTACTTC. This encodes CASSLVDGTYEQYF. The rearrangement uses TRBV7-9 and TRBJ2-7; unclear D gene. V was cut by 1 base and J by 2 bases, with 9 bases left in between. The CDR3 extends over 14 amino acids. Germline lookup yields CDR1 SEHNR and CDR2 FQNEAQ (reference sequence).

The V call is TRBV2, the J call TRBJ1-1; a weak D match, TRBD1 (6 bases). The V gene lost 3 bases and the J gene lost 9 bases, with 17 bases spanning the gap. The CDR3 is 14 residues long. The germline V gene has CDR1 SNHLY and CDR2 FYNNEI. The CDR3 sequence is CASSDARTVDKAFF. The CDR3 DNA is TGTGCCAGCAGTGATGCTCGGACAGTCGATAAAGCTTTCTTT.

The CDR3 region is CASSQDGPAGELFF. The CDR3 DNA reads as TGTGCCAGCAGCCAAGATGGCCCCGCCGGGGAGCTGTTTTTT. This chain connects TRBV4-2 to TRBJ2-2; D not resolved. This CDR3 has 14 residues. Per the germline V gene, CDR1 is LGHNA and CDR2 is YNFKEQ. Trimming took off 0 bases at V and 6 bases at J, with 8 bases between the two ends.

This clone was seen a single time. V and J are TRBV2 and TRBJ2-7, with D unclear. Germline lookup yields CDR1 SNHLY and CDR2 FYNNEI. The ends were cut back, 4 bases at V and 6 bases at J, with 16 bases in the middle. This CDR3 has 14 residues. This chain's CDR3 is CASSATDPRAEQYF. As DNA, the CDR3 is TGTGCCAGCAGTGCAACAGACCCCCGAGCCGAGCAGTACTTC.

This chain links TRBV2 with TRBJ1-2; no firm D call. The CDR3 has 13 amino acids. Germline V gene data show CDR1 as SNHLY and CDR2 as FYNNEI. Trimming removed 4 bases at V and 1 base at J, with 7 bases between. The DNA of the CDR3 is TGTGCCAGCAGTGGAGGATTTAACTATGGCTACACCTTC. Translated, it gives CASSGGFNYGYTF.

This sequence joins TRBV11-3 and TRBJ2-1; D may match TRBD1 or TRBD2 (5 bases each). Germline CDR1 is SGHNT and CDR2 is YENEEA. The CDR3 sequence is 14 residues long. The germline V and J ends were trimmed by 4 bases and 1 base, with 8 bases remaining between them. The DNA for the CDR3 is TGTGCCAGCAGCTCGGGACGGTCCTACAATGAGCAGTTCTTC. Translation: CASSSGRSYNEQFF.

CDR3: CASSPSSGGGWNSPEKLFF. CDR3 DNA: TGTGCCAGCAGCCCCTCAAGCGGGGGGGGGTGGAATTCCCCAGAAAAACTGTTTTTT. The chain employs TRBV4-2 and TRBJ1-4; D might be TRBD1 (5 bases). V dropped 4 bases and J dropped 8 bases, with 29 bases sitting between them. This CDR3 comprises 19 residues. Germline V CDR1 and CDR2: LGHNA, YNFKEQ.

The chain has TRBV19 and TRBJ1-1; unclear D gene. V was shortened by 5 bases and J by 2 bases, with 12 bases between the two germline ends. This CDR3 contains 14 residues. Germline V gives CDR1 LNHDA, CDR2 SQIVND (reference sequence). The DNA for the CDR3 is TGTGCCAGTAGTCCTCGAGGTGGCAACACTGAAGCTTTCTTT. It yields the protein CASSPRGGNTEAFF.

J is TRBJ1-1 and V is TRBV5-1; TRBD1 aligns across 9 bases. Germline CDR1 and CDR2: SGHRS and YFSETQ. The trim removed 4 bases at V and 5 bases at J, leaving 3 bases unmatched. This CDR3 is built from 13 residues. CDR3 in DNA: TGCGCCAGCAGCGGGACAGGGTTTACTGAAGCTTTCTTT. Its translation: CASSGTGFTEAFF.

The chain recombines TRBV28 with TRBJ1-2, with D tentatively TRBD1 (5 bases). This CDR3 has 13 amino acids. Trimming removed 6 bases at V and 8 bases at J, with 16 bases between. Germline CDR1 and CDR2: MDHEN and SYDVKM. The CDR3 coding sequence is TGTGCCAGCAGGACCCCGGGGCTCGGAGGCTACACCTTC. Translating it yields CASRTPGLGGYTF.

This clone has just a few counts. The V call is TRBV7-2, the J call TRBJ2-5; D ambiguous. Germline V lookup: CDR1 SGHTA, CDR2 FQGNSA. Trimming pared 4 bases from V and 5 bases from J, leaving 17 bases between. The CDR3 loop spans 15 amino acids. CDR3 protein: CASSYKGRFGETQYF. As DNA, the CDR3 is TGTGCCAGCAGCTATAAGGGCCGGTTTGGGGAGACCCAGTACTTC. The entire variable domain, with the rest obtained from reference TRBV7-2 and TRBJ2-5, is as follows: GAGVSQSPSNKVTEKGKDVELRCDPISGHTALYWYRQSLGQGLEFLIYFQGNSAPDKSGLPSDRFSAERTGGSVSTLTIQRTQQEDSAVYLCASSYKGRFGETQYFGPGTRLLVL.

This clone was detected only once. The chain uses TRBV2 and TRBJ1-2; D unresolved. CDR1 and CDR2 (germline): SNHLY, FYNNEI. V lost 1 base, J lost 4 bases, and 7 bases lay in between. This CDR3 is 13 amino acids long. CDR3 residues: CASSEGLRYGYTF. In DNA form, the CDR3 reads TGTGCCAGCAGTGAAGGGTTGCGCTATGGCTACACCTTC.

CDR3 region: CASSANDYRAKKNIQYF. The CDR3 nucleotides read TGCGCCAGCAGCGCGAACGATTACCGGGCCAAAAAAAACATTCAGTACTTC. V is TRBV5-1 and J is TRBJ2-4, with D uncertain. The CDR3 sequence is 17 residues long. Trimming removed 4 bases at V and 4 bases at J, with 21 bases between. The V gene's germline CDR1 is SGHRS and CDR2 YFSETQ.

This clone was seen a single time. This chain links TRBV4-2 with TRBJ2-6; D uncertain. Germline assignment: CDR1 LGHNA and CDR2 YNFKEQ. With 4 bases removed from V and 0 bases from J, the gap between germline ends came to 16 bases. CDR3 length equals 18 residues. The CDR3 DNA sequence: TGTGCCAGCAGCCCCCGACTTTACAGTACCTCTGGGGCCAACGTCCTGACTTTC. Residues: CASSPRLYSTSGANVLTF.